One sample yielded the 20 T cell receptor beta chains listed below, sequenced in a study of T cell responses to AZD1222 COVID-19 vaccine. Libraries were prepared by immunoSEQ multiplex PCR; TCRdb keeps only in-frame clonotypes and omits some of them. The repertoire holds approximately 130,000 clones, 75% to 90% seen once, with approximately 8.5% in the top ten. The sequencing used peripheral blood, collected on day 0 of AZD1222 vaccination. The source is an adult in good health.

The rearrangement uses TRBV4-2 and TRBJ2-7, with a weak D call TRBD2 (6 bases). Trimming removed 0 bases from V and 4 bases from J, with 13 bases in between. CDR1 LGHNA and CDR2 YNFKEQ come from the germline V gene. The CDR3 has 15 residues. The CDR3 is CASSQDAGRQYEQYF. CDR3 DNA: TGTGCCAGCAGCCAAGATGCGGGGAGACAGTACGAGCAGTACTTC.

The chain is built from TRBV9 and TRBJ2-7, with 9 nucleotides matching TRBD2. This CDR3 spans 13 amino acids. The junction had 3 bases not matched to a gene; V was cut back by 4 bases and J by 4 bases. CDR1 and CDR2 (germline): SGDLS, YYNGEE. The CDR3 reads CASSRGLAYEQYF. The CDR3 DNA follows: TGTGCCAGCAGCCGAGGACTAGCGTACGAGCAGTACTTC.

The V call is TRBV4-2, the J call TRBJ1-5; TRBD1 is a possible D gene (5 bases). There are 15 residues in the CDR3. V gave up 1 base and J gave up 4 bases, with 11 bases separating them. Germline V gene lookup returns CDR1 LGHNA and CDR2 YNFKEQ. This chain's CDR3 is CASSQGQGENQPQHF. The DNA of the CDR3 is TGTGCCAGCAGCCAAGGGCAGGGCGAGAATCAGCCCCAGCATTTT.

The chain couples TRBV6-5 to TRBJ1-1, with a weak D call TRBD1 (5 bases). CDR3 length: 15 residues. Trimming removed 2 bases from V and 0 bases from J, with 10 bases in between. The germline CDR1 and CDR2 sequences are MNHEY and SVGAGI. CDR3 sequence: CASSYKRQMNTEAFF. CDR3 bases: TGTGCCAGCAGTTACAAGAGACAGATGAACACTGAAGCTTTCTTT.

The chain recombines TRBV6-5 with TRBJ1-2; 8 bases fit TRBD1. Germline V gives CDR1 MNHEY, CDR2 SVGAGI. V gave up 7 bases and J gave up 4 bases; unmatched junction bases: 11. The CDR3 runs to 15 residues. The CDR3 coding sequence is TGTGCCAGCACCTCGGGCAGGGGGCAGTTCTATGGCTACACCTTC. Amino acid sequence: CASTSGRGQFYGYTF.

The rearrangement uses TRBV30 and TRBJ2-4; D remains unclear. The CDR3 spans 14 residues. Deletions cut 0 bases from V and 3 bases from J, with 9 bases between. Germline V CDR1 and CDR2: GTSNPN, SVGIG (reference sequence). CDR3 DNA: TGTGCCTGGAGTGTAAGTACTGACAAAAACATTCAGTACTTC. Protein product: CAWSVSTDKNIQYF. The whole variable domain, remainder taken from reference TRBV30 and TRBJ2-4, is SQTIHQWPATLVQPVGSPLSLECTVEGTSNPNLYWYRQAAGRGLQLLFYSVGIGQISSEVPQNLSASRPQDRQFILSSKKLLLSDSGFYLCAWSVSTDKNIQYFGAGTRLSVL.

The V gene is TRBV27, the J gene TRBJ2-7; D might be TRBD1 (6 bases). V was pared by 5 bases and J by 5 bases, with 19 bases between. The CDR3 covers 15 residues. Looked up from germline, CDR1 is MNHEY and CDR2 is SMNVEV (reference sequence). CDR3 coding DNA: TGTGCCAGCAGTCCTCGGACCCAGGGGCTTAACGAGCAGTACTTC. Amino acids: CASSPRTQGLNEQYF.

J is TRBJ1-1 and V is TRBV6-4, with 7 bases identical to TRBD1. The CDR3 consists of 13 residues. Germline CDR1 and CDR2: MRHNA and SNTAGT. V lost 5 bases to trimming and J lost 1 base; unmatched junction nucleotides: 1. CDR3: CASSTGANTEAFF. The CDR3 DNA reads TGTGCCAGCAGTACAGGGGCGAACACTGAAGCTTTCTTT.

The V call is TRBV11-3, the J call TRBJ1-1, with D possibly being TRBD1 (5 bases). Germline loops: CDR1 SGHNT, CDR2 YENEEA. The ends were cut back, 0 bases at V and 0 bases at J, with 17 bases in the middle. CDR3 length: 18 residues. CDR3 residues: CASSLDVPGPWVNTEAFF. The CDR3 nucleotides are TGTGCCAGCAGCTTAGACGTCCCGGGGCCGTGGGTGAACACTGAAGCTTTCTTT.

This chain uses TRBV3-1 (or the pseudogene TRBV3-2) with TRBJ1-3; 11 bases match TRBD1. There are 17 residues in the CDR3. Unmatched junction bases numbered 4, after V lost 3 bases and J lost 0 bases. Germline values: CDR1 LGHDT, CDR2 YNNKEL (reference sequence). The CDR3 nucleotides read TGTGCCAGCAGCCACGGGGACAGGGGGTACTCTGGAAACACCATATATTTT. Encoded protein: CASSHGDRGYSGNTIYF.

The genes are TRBV28 and TRBJ1-4, with 8 bases identical to TRBD1. Germline-derived CDR1 and CDR2 are MDHEN and SYDVKM. The CDR3 contains 15 residues. Trimming at V came to 4 bases and at J to 4 bases, leaving 5 bases not matched to a gene. The CDR3 sequence: CASSSPGGRNEKLFF. DNA of the CDR3: TGTGCCAGCAGTTCTCCAGGGGGCCGTAATGAAAAACTGTTTTTT. The complete variable domain, with remaining parts taken from reference TRBV28 and TRBJ1-4, reads DVKVTQSSRYLVKRTGEKVFLECVQDMDHENMFWYRQDPGLGLRLIYFSYDVKMKEKGDIPEGYSVSREKKERFSLILESASTNQTSMYLCASSSPGGRNEKLFFGSGTQLSVL.

V is TRBV11-3 and J is TRBJ2-3; perhaps D is TRBD1 or TRBD2 (5 bases each). V lost 1 base and J 1 base, leaving 9 bases between the germline ends. The CDR3 runs 15 residues. Germline CDR1 is SGHNT and CDR2 is YENEEA. The CDR3 DNA follows: TGTGCCAGCAGCTTAGGGGGGATCGGCACAGATACGCAGTATTTT. It encodes CASSLGGIGTDTQYF.

The rearrangement links TRBV6-5 to TRBJ1-5; the D gene is possibly TRBD1 (6 bases). Trimming took off 6 bases at V and 0 bases at J, with 12 bases between the two ends. Germline CDR1 and CDR2: MNHEY and SVGAGI. This CDR3 has 15 amino acids. The CDR3 DNA reads as TGTGCCAGCAGGAGGGGGGGAGGTAGCAATCAGCCCCAGCATTTT. It encodes CASRRGGGSNQPQHF.

The chain has TRBV4-1 and TRBJ2-5, with D possibly matching TRBD1 (6 bases). From germline, CDR1 is MGHRA and CDR2 YSYEKL. V shed 6 bases and J shed 2 bases, with 10 bases lying between them. CDR3 length: 13 amino acids. CDR3 in DNA: TGCGCCAGCAGTCGCGGACAGCAAGAGACCCAGTACTTC. Translated, it gives CASSRGQQETQYF.

The gene calls are TRBV30 and TRBJ1-5; no definite D call. V lost 3 bases and J lost 2, with 14 bases in between. Germline V lookup: CDR1 GTSNPN, CDR2 SVGIG (reference sequence). CDR3 size: 15 residues. The CDR3 spells CAWRLRGEGNQPQHF. CDR3 bases: TGTGCCTGGAGGTTGCGGGGTGAGGGCAATCAGCCCCAGCATTTT.

The chain is built from TRBV5-6 and TRBJ1-1, with D possibly matching TRBD1 (5 bases). Looked up from germline, CDR1 is SGHDT and CDR2 is YYEEEE. CDR3 length: 15 amino acids. The V and J ends lost 4 bases and 3 bases respectively, with 16 bases between them. CDR3 sequence reads: CASSTKTEGDTEAFF. CDR3 bases: TGTGCCAGCAGCACGAAGACAGAAGGGGACACTGAAGCTTTCTTT.

The chain couples TRBV24-1 to TRBJ2-1, with a weak D call TRBD1 (7 bases). This CDR3 has 15 amino acids. Per germline, CDR1 KGHDR and CDR2 SFDVKD. Trimming pared 7 bases from V and 7 bases from J, leaving 19 bases between. For the CDR3, the DNA is TGTGCCACCAGCGCGGGACAGCCGGGGAGGAATGAGCAGTTCTTC. Protein: CATSAGQPGRNEQFF.

The CDR3 DNA sequence: TGTGCCTGGAGTGTACAGGGGGGCCATCAGCCCCAGCATTTT. Its protein is CAWSVQGGHQPQHF. The chain carries TRBV30 and TRBJ1-5, with 8 nucleotides matching TRBD1. The V and J ends lost 0 bases and 5 bases, in that order; junction bases with no gene match: 3. Germline CDR1 and CDR2: GTSNPN and SVGIG (reference sequence). The CDR3 extends over 14 amino acids.

V gene TRBV6-1 combines with J gene TRBJ1-1; tentatively, D is TRBD1 (6 bases). The CDR3 extends over 15 amino acids. CDR1 MNHNS and CDR2 SASEGT come from the germline V gene. Trimming pared 1 base from V and 4 bases from J, leaving 13 bases between. The CDR3 protein is CASSEGDTLGTEAFF. The CDR3 DNA follows: TGTGCCAGCAGTGAAGGGGACACTCTGGGCACTGAAGCTTTCTTT.

The chain's CDR3 is CASSWELQETQYF. The CDR3 bases are TGTGCCAGCAGCTGGGAACTTCAAGAGACCCAGTACTTC. V usage is TRBV7-2 and J usage is TRBJ2-5; no reliable D call. Germline loops: CDR1 SGHTA, CDR2 FQGNSA. V lost 4 bases and J lost 2, with 8 bases in between. The CDR3 is 13 amino acids.